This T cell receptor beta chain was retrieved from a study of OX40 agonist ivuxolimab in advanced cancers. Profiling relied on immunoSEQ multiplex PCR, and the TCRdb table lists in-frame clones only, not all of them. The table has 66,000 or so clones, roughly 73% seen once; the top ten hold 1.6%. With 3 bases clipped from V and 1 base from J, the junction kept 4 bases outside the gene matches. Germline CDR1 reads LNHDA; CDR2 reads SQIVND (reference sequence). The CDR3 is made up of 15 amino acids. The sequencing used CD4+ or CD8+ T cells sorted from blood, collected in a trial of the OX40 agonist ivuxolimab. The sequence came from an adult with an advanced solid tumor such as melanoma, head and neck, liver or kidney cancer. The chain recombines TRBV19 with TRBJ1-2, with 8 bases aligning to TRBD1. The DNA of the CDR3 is TGTGCCAGTAGTATGGGACAGGTCGATAACTATGGCTACACCTTC. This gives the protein CASSMGQVDNYGYTF.